The text below deals with one T cell receptor (beta chain). This CDR3 comprises 15 residues. The trim removed 3 bases at V and 3 bases at J, leaving 6 bases unmatched. Germline-derived CDR1 and CDR2 are GTSNPN and SVGIG (reference sequence). The data derive from a study of radiation and T cells in renal cell carcinoma. Libraries were prepared by immunoSEQ multiplex PCR; TCRdb keeps only in-frame clonotypes and omits some of them. The sample has 130,000 or so clones, approximately 87% seen once. Regarding time point: baseline pretreatment blood. As to treatment: 15 Gy SBRT to primary tumor, nephrectomy 4 weeks later.

The V gene is TRBV30, the J gene TRBJ2-2; 8 nucleotides match TRBD1. The sequenced sample was blood, obtained from a patient whose treatment included radiotherapy and nephrectomy. The sequence came from a woman in her fifties or sixties with renal cell carcinoma. CDR3 region: CAWSWTGLYTGELFF. Here the CDR3 DNA reads TGTGCCTGGAGCTGGACAGGGCTGTACACCGGGGAGCTGTTTTTT.